Listed here are 30 T cell receptor beta chains from one sample, sequenced in a study of shared clonotypes between healthy human individuals. Some clones are missing from TCRdb's copy, which holds only in-frame ones; the method was immunoSEQ multiplex PCR. This sample carries around 2.1 million clones, roughly 91% of them seen once, and the ten largest clones take more than 1.5%. Positive CCR7 selection of CD45RO-negative cells yielded the naive CD8 cells, and terminally differentiated effector memory CD45RA+ cells were excluded. The source material was naive CD8+ T cells from PBMCs. The receptors here all came from a man aged 18 to 35 in good health. Some clones in this sample may be carry-over from other donors' samples.

This chain links TRBV27 with TRBJ2-2; TRBD2 is a possible D gene (5 bases). Germline V CDR1 and CDR2: MNHEY, SMNVEV (reference sequence). This CDR3 spans 16 amino acids. Trimming removed 4 bases from V and 2 bases from J, with 14 bases in between. The CDR3 region has the DNA TGTGCCAGCAGTTCTGCCGGACTTGTTAACACCGGGGAGCTGTTTTTT. Translated: CASSSAGLVNTGELFF.

The V call is TRBV11-2, the J call TRBJ2-3, with 7 bases fitting TRBD2. V gave up 7 bases and J gave up 5 bases; unmatched junction bases: 12. CDR3 length equals 15 residues. Germline CDR1 is SGHAT and CDR2 is FQNNGV. CDR3 nucleotides: TGTGCCAGCACCCGTCACGCGGGAGATGGAGATACGCAGTATTTT. It yields the protein CASTRHAGDGDTQYF.

V is TRBV5-1 and J is TRBJ2-7; D is unclear. The CDR3 totals 14 residues. CDR1 and CDR2 (germline): SGHRS, YFSETQ. V gave up 0 bases and J gave up 6 bases, with 13 bases separating them. The CDR3 coding sequence is TGCGCCAGCAGCTTGGCCGGCCGGGCCCCCGAGCAGTACTTC. Amino acid sequence: CASSLAGRAPEQYF. Full variable domain (missing parts from reference TRBV5-1 and TRBJ2-7): KAGVTQTPRYLIKTRGQQVTLSCSPISGHRSVSWYQQTPGQGLQFLFEYFSETQRNKGNFPGRFSGRQFSNSRSEMNVSTLELGDSALYLCASSLAGRAPEQYFGPGTRLTVT.

This rearrangement joins TRBV7-9 to TRBJ1-2; D may be TRBD1 (6 bases). The germline gives CDR1 SEHNR, CDR2 FQNEAQ (reference sequence). The CDR3 spans 17 residues. V was clipped by 3 bases and J by 0 bases, with 17 bases between them. CDR3 in amino acids: CASSLPPGVPSNYGYTF. CDR3 bases: TGTGCCAGCAGCTTGCCCCCAGGGGTCCCCTCTAACTATGGCTACACCTTC.

This chain connects TRBV6-1 to TRBJ2-5; D remains unclear. From germline, CDR1 is MNHNS and CDR2 SASEGT. The CDR3 covers 13 residues. Trimming pared 1 base from V and 4 bases from J, leaving 7 bases between. The CDR3: CASSEGRLETQYF. The CDR3 DNA follows: TGTGCCAGCAGTGAAGGACGGTTAGAGACCCAGTACTTC.

A single count supports this clone. The rearrangement joins TRBV4-3 to TRBJ2-7; 14 positions agree with TRBD2. The junction had 12 bases not matched to a gene; V was cut back by 2 bases and J by 3 bases. CDR1 LGHNA and CDR2 YSLEER come from the germline V gene. This CDR3 region has 19 residues. The CDR3 loop is CASSQRLGTSGSRLYEQYF. As DNA, the CDR3 is TGCGCCAGCAGCCAAAGATTGGGGACTAGCGGGAGTCGGCTCTACGAGCAGTACTTC.

The chain carries TRBV27 and TRBJ2-7; D tentatively reads TRBD1 or TRBD2 (5 bases each). CDR1 and CDR2 from the germline V gene are MNHEY and SMNVEV (reference sequence). This CDR3 contains 16 residues. V was shortened by 3 bases and J by 2 bases, with 17 bases between the two germline ends. CDR3 sequence: CASSLGWGYSAYEQYF. The CDR3 coding sequence is TGTGCCAGCAGTTTGGGGTGGGGGTACTCTGCCTACGAGCAGTACTTC.

V usage is TRBV7-9 and J usage is TRBJ2-5, with D hard to call. There are 11 residues in the CDR3. Trimming took off 6 bases at V and 5 bases at J, with 7 bases between the two ends. CDR1 and CDR2 from the germline V gene are SEHNR and FQNEAQ (reference sequence). The CDR3 loop is CASRDLETQYF. The CDR3 region has the DNA TGTGCCAGCAGAGACCTGGAGACCCAGTACTTC.

CDR3 region: CASSQDIRGTGNTIYF. For the CDR3, the DNA is TGTGCCAGCAGCCAAGATATCAGGGGAACTGGAAACACCATATATTTT. The genes are TRBV14 and TRBJ1-3, with D perhaps TRBD1 (6 bases). CDR3 length: 16 residues. Germline-derived CDR1 and CDR2 are SGHDN and FVKESK. With 0 bases removed from V and 2 bases from J, the gap between germline ends came to 11 bases. The full variable domain, rest sourced from reference TRBV14 and TRBJ1-3, is EAGVTQFPSHSVIEKGQTVTLRCDPISGHDNLYWYRRVMGKEIKFLLHFVKESKQDESGMPNNRFLAERTGGTYSTLKVQPAELEDSGVYFCASSQDIRGTGNTIYFGEGSWLTVV.

The chain joins TRBV7-9 to TRBJ2-5; TRBD2 aligns across 7 bases. The CDR3 covers 14 residues. Per germline, CDR1 SEHNR and CDR2 FQNEAQ (reference sequence). Germline trimming cut 1 base from V and 2 bases from J; bases unmatched to any gene: 1. CDR3 in DNA: TGTGCCAGCAGCTTAGGGGGGGGTCAAGAGACCCAGTACTTC. It specifies CASSLGGGQETQYF.

The chain recombines TRBV28 with TRBJ2-7, with D tentatively TRBD1 (6 bases). The V and J ends lost 2 bases and 0 bases respectively, with 11 bases between them. Germline V gene data show CDR1 as MDHEN and CDR2 as SYDVKM. The CDR3 totals 15 residues. CDR3 nucleotide sequence: TGTGCCAGCAGTTTAGAGGGGGATTACTCCTACGAGCAGTACTTC. Protein product: CASSLEGDYSYEQYF. The variable domain in full, with the rest retrieved from reference TRBV28 and TRBJ2-7, is DVKVTQSSRYLVKRTGEKVFLECVQDMDHENMFWYRQDPGLGLRLIYFSYDVKMKEKGDIPEGYSVSREKKERFSLILESASTNQTSMYLCASSLEGDYSYEQYFGPGTRLTVT.

As regards this clone: A read error may produce the germline difference seen at one junction end. Other DNA sequences from this sample encode an identical CDR3 as well. The gene calls are TRBV18 and TRBJ2-7; 7 bases are a match to TRBD1. This CDR3 comprises 14 residues. Germline V gene sequence: CDR1 KGHSH, CDR2 LQKENI. CDR3 nucleotides: TGTGCCAGCTCCCCACCGGGACAGCCGTACGAGCAGTACTTC. This gives the protein CASSPPGQPYEQYF. Full variable domain (missing parts from reference TRBV18 and TRBJ2-7): NAGVMQNPRHLVRRRGQEARLRCSPMKGHSHVYWYRQLPEEGLKFMVYLQKENIIDESGMPKERFSAEFPKEGPSILRIQQVVRGDSAAYFCASSPPGQPYEQYFGPGTRLTVT.

The genes are TRBV5-1 and TRBJ2-4; D is perhaps TRBD1 (6 bases). V was trimmed by 1 base and J by 3 bases, leaving 11 bases between them. The V gene's germline CDR1 is SGHRS and CDR2 YFSETQ. The CDR3 contains 15 residues. DNA of the CDR3: TGCGCCAGCAGCTTGTTAGGACAGAACAAAAACATTCAGTACTTC. Translated: CASSLLGQNKNIQYF.

This clone was found a few times. The sample holds other DNA sequences that translate to the same CDR3. The rearrangement joins TRBV9 to TRBJ2-2; unclear D gene. Germline-derived CDR1 and CDR2 are SGDLS and YYNGEE. This CDR3 is 12 amino acids long. Trimming removed 0 bases from V and 8 bases from J, with 5 bases in between. The CDR3 loop is CASSVVPGELFF. CDR3 bases: TGTGCCAGCAGCGTAGTTCCTGGGGAGCTGTTTTTT.

This clone appeared a single time. The chain carries TRBV25-1 and TRBJ2-5, with D possibly matching TRBD2 (5 bases). The J call is doubtful: the DNA matches TRBJ2-7 better. The germline V gene has CDR1 MGHDK and CDR2 SYGVNS. The CDR3 extends over 16 amino acids. This CDR3 reads CASSDRTGIVSYEQYF. The DNA of the CDR3 is TGTGCCAGCAGTGATAGAACGGGAATTGTAAGCTACGAGCAGTACTTC.

About this clone itself: Other DNA sequences in the same sample also yield this CDR3. J is TRBJ2-1 and V is TRBV7-9, with a tentative D call TRBD2 (6 bases). The CDR3 consists of 15 residues. Germline CDR1 and CDR2: SEHNR and FQNEAQ (reference sequence). Trimming took off 1 base at V and 4 bases at J, with 11 bases between the two ends. In nucleotides, the CDR3 is TGTGCCAGCAGCTTAGTTGGCGGGACGTACAATGAGCAGTTCTTC. It specifies CASSLVGGTYNEQFF.

This chain uses TRBV4-2 with TRBJ2-3; no firm D call. Per germline, CDR1 LGHNA and CDR2 YNFKEQ. This CDR3 contains 17 residues. Deletions cut 4 bases from V and 2 bases from J, with 19 bases between. This CDR3 is CASSPTARNKLTDTQYF. Written as DNA, the CDR3 is TGTGCCAGCAGCCCTACAGCGCGAAATAAACTCACAGATACGCAGTATTTT.

The chain links TRBV11-1 to TRBJ2-5; no firm D call. V was clipped by 5 bases and J by 4 bases, with 11 bases between them. There are 13 residues in the CDR3. Germline V gene lookup returns CDR1 SGHAT and CDR2 FQDESV (reference sequence). The CDR3 is CASSPAFPETQYF. The CDR3 DNA is TGTGCCAGCAGCCCCGCTTTTCCAGAGACCCAGTACTTC.

The J gene is TRBJ1-4, the V gene TRBV27, with unresolved D. This CDR3 spans 14 amino acids. CDR1 and CDR2 (germline): MNHEY, SMNVEV (reference sequence). With 6 bases removed from V and 0 bases from J, the gap between germline ends came to 8 bases. The CDR3 DNA reads TGTGCCAGCAGAAAGCAAGCAACTAATGAAAAACTGTTTTTT. It translates to CASRKQATNEKLFF. The full variable domain, in which reference TRBV27 and TRBJ1-4 provide the parts outside the CDR3, is EAQVTQNPRYLITVTGKKLTVTCSQNMNHEYMSWYRQDPGLGLRQIYYSMNVEVTDKGDVPEGYKVSRKEKRNFPLILESPSPNQTSLYFCASRKQATNEKLFFGSGTQLSVL.

V is TRBV4-2 and J is TRBJ2-5; D is possibly TRBD1 or TRBD2 (5 bases each). V lost 1 base and J lost 4, with 10 bases in between. Germline V gene sequence: CDR1 LGHNA, CDR2 YNFKEQ. This CDR3 comprises 14 residues. CDR3 region: CASSQVGTGETQYF. Here the CDR3 DNA reads TGTGCCAGCAGCCAAGTGGGGACCGGAGAGACCCAGTACTTC.

V gene TRBV7-6 combines with J gene TRBJ2-7; D is perhaps TRBD2 (6 bases). The V end was cut by 6 bases, the J end by 3 bases, with 15 bases between. The CDR3 consists of 14 residues. Germline assignment: CDR1 SGHVS and CDR2 FNYEAQ. The CDR3 sequence: CASSHLSGLYEQYF. Here the CDR3 DNA reads TGTGCCAGCAGTCACCTTAGCGGACTCTACGAGCAGTACTTC.

The CDR3 reads CASSLLSRGEKLFF. CDR3 in DNA: TGTGCCAGCAGTTTATTGTCCCGGGGGGAAAAACTGTTTTTT. The chain employs TRBV28 and TRBJ1-4, with D perhaps matching TRBD1 (5 bases). Germline loops: CDR1 MDHEN, CDR2 SYDVKM. V lost 1 base and J lost 8, with 11 bases in between. The CDR3 is made up of 14 amino acids.

This clone occurred once. The chain is built from TRBV27 and TRBJ2-7; TRBD2 aligns across 9 bases. CDR3 length: 18 residues. Germline V gene lookup returns CDR1 MNHEY and CDR2 SMNVEV (reference sequence). V dropped 5 bases and J dropped 2; count of bases not matched to a gene: 16. The CDR3 DNA reads as TGTGCCAGCAGTGGGTACGGGCGGGAGGGCCAAGGTCCCTACGAGCAGTACTTC. Translating gives CASSGYGREGQGPYEQYF.

This clone was seen a single time. The V and J genes are TRBV30 and TRBJ1-4; D perhaps matches TRBD1 (6 bases). The CDR3 contains 14 residues. V was cut by 0 bases and J by 7 bases, with 12 bases left in between. Germline lookup yields CDR1 GTSNPN and CDR2 SVGIG (reference sequence). CDR3 DNA sequence: TGTGCCTGGAGTGTGACGGGGGCGCTTGAAAAACTGTTTTTT. It translates to CAWSVTGALEKLFF.

The chain has TRBV7-2 and TRBJ1-4; 10 bases line up with TRBD1. Germline V gene lookup returns CDR1 SGHTA and CDR2 FQGNSA. V trimming: 8 bases; J trimming: 5 bases; junction bases outside the gene matches: 2. The CDR3 totals 13 residues. The CDR3 protein is CASGQGGNEKLFF. DNA of the CDR3: TGTGCCAGCGGACAGGGGGGCAATGAAAAACTGTTTTTT.

The sample holds a few counts of this clone. The chain has TRBV29-1 and TRBJ1-1; 9 nucleotides agree with TRBD1. With 7 bases clipped from V and 1 base from J, the junction kept 7 bases outside the gene matches. The CDR3 length is 14 residues. Germline CDR1 reads SQVTM; CDR2 reads ANQGSEA. The CDR3 DNA sequence: TGCAGCGCACCCGGACAGGGGAAGAACACTGAAGCTTTCTTT. Protein: CSAPGQGKNTEAFF. Together with reference TRBV29-1 and TRBJ1-1, the CDR3 gives the full variable domain: SAVISQKPSRDICQRGTSLTIQCQVDSQVTMMFWYRQQPGQSLTLIATANQGSEATYESGFVIDKFPISRPNLTFSTLTVSNMSPEDSSIYLCSAPGQGKNTEAFFGQGTRLTVV.

V and J are TRBV27 and TRBJ1-2; 8 bases align to TRBD1. Germline assignment: CDR1 MNHEY and CDR2 SMNVEV (reference sequence). The V and J ends lost 6 bases and 4 bases, in that order; junction bases with no gene match: 10. The CDR3 runs 15 residues. The CDR3 DNA reads as TGTGCCAGCAGCGGGACAGGCTTACCGCCCTATGGCTACACCTTC. Translation: CASSGTGLPPYGYTF.

The CDR3 DNA is TGTGCCAGTAGTATCTTTGCGGGAGTCCTGTACGAGCAGTACTTC. It translates to CASSIFAGVLYEQYF. The chain recombines TRBV19 with TRBJ2-7; 7 nucleotides match TRBD2. Germline values: CDR1 LNHDA, CDR2 SQIVND (reference sequence). The CDR3 loop spans 15 amino acids. With V trimmed by 3 bases and J by 4 bases, 9 bases remained unmatched.

The chain couples TRBV7-9 to TRBJ1-1; no clear D. The V and J ends lost 11 bases and 0 bases respectively, with 10 bases between them. The CDR3 is 12 amino acids. Germline-derived CDR1 and CDR2 are SEHNR and FQNEAQ (reference sequence). CDR3: CAGLRLNTEAFF. CDR3 bases: TGTGCCGGATTAAGGTTGAACACTGAAGCTTTCTTT.

The V call is TRBV7-8, the J call TRBJ2-1; 11 bases map to TRBD2. CDR1 and CDR2 (germline): SGHVS, FQNEAQ. Trimming at V came to 5 bases and at J to 8 bases, leaving 8 bases not matched to a gene. The CDR3 has 15 residues. In DNA form, the CDR3 reads TGTGCCAGCAGCCGACTAGCGGGAAGTAGGGATGAGCAGTTCTTC. This encodes CASSRLAGSRDEQFF.